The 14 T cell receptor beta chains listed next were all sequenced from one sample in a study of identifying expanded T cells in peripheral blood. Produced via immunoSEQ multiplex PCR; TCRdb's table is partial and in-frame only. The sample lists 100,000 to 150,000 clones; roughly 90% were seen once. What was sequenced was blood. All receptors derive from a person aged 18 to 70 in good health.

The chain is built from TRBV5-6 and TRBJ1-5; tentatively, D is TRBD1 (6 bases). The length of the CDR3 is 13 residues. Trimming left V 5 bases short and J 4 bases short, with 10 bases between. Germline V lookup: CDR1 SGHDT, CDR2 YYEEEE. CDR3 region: CASSGQPNQPQHF. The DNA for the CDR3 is TGTGCCAGCAGTGGACAGCCTAATCAGCCCCAGCATTTT.

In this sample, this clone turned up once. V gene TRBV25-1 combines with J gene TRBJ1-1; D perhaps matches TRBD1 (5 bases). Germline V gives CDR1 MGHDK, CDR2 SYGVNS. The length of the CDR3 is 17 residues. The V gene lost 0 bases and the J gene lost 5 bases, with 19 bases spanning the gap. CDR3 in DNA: TGTGCCAGCAGTGAATATTCGACGAGGGGCGAGGGTACTGAAGCTTTCTTT. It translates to CASSEYSTRGEGTEAFF.

CDR3 in DNA: TGTGCCAGTAGCGACGGGACAGGGAACCTCTACGAGCAGTACTTC. Its protein is CASSDGTGNLYEQYF. The gene calls are TRBV19 and TRBJ2-7; 9 nucleotides line up with TRBD1. This CDR3 spans 15 amino acids. CDR1 and CDR2 (germline): LNHDA, SQIVND (reference sequence). V was pared by 6 bases and J by 3 bases, with 9 bases of the junction left unmatched.

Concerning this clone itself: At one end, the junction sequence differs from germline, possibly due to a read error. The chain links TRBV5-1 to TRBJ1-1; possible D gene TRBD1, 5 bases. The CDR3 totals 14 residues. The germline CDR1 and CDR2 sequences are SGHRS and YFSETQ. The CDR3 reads CAGSYQGLRTEAFF. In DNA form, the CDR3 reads TGCGCCGGCAGCTACCAGGGTTTGAGAACTGAAGCTTTCTTT.

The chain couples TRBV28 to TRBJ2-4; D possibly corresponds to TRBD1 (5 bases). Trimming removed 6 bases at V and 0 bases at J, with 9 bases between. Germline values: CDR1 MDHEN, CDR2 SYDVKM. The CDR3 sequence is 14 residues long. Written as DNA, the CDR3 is TGTGCCAGCAGCCCAGGGTTAGCCAAAAACATTCAGTACTTC. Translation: CASSPGLAKNIQYF. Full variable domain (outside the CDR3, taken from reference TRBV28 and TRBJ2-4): DVKVTQSSRYLVKRTGEKVFLECVQDMDHENMFWYRQDPGLGLRLIYFSYDVKMKEKGDIPEGYSVSREKKERFSLILESASTNQTSMYLCASSPGLAKNIQYFGAGTRLSVL.

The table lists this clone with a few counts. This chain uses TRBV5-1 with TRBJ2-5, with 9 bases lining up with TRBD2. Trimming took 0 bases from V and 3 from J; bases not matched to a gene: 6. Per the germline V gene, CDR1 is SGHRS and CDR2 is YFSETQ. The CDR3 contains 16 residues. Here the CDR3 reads CASSLGRAGGEETQYF. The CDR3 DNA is TGCGCCAGCAGCTTGGGTCGAGCGGGGGGAGAAGAGACCCAGTACTTC.

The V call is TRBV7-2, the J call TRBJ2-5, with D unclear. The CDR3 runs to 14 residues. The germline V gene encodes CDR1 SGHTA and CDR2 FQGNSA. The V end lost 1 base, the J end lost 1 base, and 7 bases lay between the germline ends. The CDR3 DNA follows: TGTGCCAGCAGCTTAGTCGGTTTCCAAGAGACCCAGTACTTC. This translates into CASSLVGFQETQYF.

This CDR3 reads CASSVSGQVGRGNTEAFF. The DNA of the CDR3 is TGCGCCAGCAGCGTCTCCGGACAGGTGGGCCGGGGGAACACTGAAGCTTTCTTT. This sequence joins TRBV5-1 and TRBJ1-1; 7 nucleotides align to TRBD1. J was trimmed by 1 base and V by 4 bases; bases with no gene match: 16. Germline V gene sequence: CDR1 SGHRS, CDR2 YFSETQ. This CDR3 contains 18 residues.

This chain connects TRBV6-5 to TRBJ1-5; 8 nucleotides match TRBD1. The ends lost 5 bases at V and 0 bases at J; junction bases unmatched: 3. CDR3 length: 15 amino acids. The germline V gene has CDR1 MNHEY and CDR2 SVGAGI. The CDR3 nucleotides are TGTGCCAGCAGTAAGACAGGGGTTAGCAATCAGCCCCAGCATTTT. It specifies CASSKTGVSNQPQHF.

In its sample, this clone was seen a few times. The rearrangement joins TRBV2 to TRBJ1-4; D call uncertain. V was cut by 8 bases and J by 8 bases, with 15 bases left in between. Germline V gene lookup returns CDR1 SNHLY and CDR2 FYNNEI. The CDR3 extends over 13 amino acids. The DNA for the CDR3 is TGTGCCAGCGGCCTAGCCGAGGACGAAAAACTGTTTTTT. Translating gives CASGLAEDEKLFF. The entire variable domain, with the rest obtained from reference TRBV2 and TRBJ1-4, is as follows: EPEVTQTPSHQVTQMGQEVILRCVPISNHLYFYWYRQILGQKVEFLVSFYNNEISEKSEIFDDQFSVERPDGSNFTLKIRSTKLEDSAMYFCASGLAEDEKLFFGSGTQLSVL.

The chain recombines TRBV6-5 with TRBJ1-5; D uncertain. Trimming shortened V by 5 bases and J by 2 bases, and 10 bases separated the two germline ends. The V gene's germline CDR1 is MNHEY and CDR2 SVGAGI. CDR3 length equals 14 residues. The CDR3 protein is CASSRTGGNQPQHF. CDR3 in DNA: TGTGCCAGCAGTCGGACGGGAGGCAATCAGCCCCAGCATTTT.

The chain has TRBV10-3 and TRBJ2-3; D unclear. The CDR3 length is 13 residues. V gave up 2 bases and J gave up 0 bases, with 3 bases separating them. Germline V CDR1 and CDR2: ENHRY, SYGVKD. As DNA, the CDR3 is TGTGCCATCAGTGAGGACAGCACAGATACGCAGTATTTT. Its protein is CAISEDSTDTQYF.

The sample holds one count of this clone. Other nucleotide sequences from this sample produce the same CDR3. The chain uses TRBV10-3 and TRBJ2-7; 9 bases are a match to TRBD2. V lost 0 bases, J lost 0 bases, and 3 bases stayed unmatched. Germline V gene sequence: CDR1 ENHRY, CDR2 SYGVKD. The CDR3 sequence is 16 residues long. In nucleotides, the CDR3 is TGTGCCATCAGTGAGTCGACTAGCGGAAGCTCCTACGAGCAGTACTTC. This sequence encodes CAISESTSGSSYEQYF.

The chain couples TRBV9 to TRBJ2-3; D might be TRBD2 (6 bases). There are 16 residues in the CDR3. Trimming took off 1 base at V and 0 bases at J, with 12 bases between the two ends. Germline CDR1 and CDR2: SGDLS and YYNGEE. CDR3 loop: CASSVSPGGSTDTQYF. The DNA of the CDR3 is TGTGCCAGCAGCGTATCCCCTGGGGGGAGCACAGATACGCAGTATTTT.